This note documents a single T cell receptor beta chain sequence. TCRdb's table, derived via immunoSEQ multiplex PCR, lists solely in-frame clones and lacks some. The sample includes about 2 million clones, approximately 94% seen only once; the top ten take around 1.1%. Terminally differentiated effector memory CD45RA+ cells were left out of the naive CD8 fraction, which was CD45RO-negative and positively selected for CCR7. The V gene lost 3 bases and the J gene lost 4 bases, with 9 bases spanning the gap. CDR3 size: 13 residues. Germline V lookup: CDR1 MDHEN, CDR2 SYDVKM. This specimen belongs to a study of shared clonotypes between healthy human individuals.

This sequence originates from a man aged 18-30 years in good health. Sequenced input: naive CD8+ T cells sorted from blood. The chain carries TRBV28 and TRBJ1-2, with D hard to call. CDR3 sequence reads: CASSFSETYGYTF. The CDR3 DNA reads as TGTGCCAGCAGTTTTTCCGAGACCTATGGCTACACCTTC.